This entry lists 30 T cell receptor beta chains sequenced from one sample in a study of T-cell reconstitution after alpha-beta-depleted transplantation in children. It was with unique molecular identifiers that the TCRbeta library was prepared. Using its own MiXCR run on the PCR reads, TCRdb lists one record per CDR3 protein. The sample includes around 700,000 distinct CDR3 sequences, around 14% of them seen just once. Sequences were derived from PBMCs, sampled before TCRalphabeta/CD19-depleted stem cell transplant. The receptors derive from a girl aged 2 to 9 with congenital amegakaryocytic thrombocytopenia, due to receive a stem cell transplant.

V and J are TRBV27 and TRBJ2-7; TRBD2 matches at 13 bases. V lost 5 bases and J lost 5; bases outside the gene matches: 6. The CDR3 loop spans 15 amino acids. CDR1 is MNHEY and CDR2 is SMNVEV in the germline V gene (reference sequence). The CDR3 sequence: CASSDGTSGTHEQYF. Written as DNA, the CDR3 is TGTGCCAGCAGTGACGGGACTAGCGGGACGCACGAGCAGTACTTC.

This clonotype has ten or more counts. CDR3 amino acids: CASSTHWDHTF. The CDR3 DNA is TGTGCCAGCAGCACCCACTGGGACCACACCTTC. This chain links TRBV7-2 with TRBJ1-2, with D perhaps TRBD1 (5 bases). The germline gives CDR1 SGHTA, CDR2 FQGNSA. Trimming took off 5 bases at V and 12 bases at J, with 13 bases between the two ends. This CDR3 has 11 amino acids.

This clonotype was counted many times. The rearrangement uses TRBV29-1 and TRBJ1-2; D ambiguous. Trimming shortened V by 2 bases and J by 4 bases, and 8 bases separated the two germline ends. Germline V gene lookup returns CDR1 SQVTM and CDR2 ANQGSEA. This CDR3 spans 12 amino acids. CDR3 in amino acids: CSVERQSYGYTF. CDR3 nucleotides: TGCAGCGTTGAACGGCAGTCCTATGGCTACACCTTC.

There are many counts of this clonotype. The chain has TRBV28 and TRBJ2-2; D tentatively reads TRBD1 or TRBD2 (6 bases each). V was pared by 2 bases and J by 5 bases, with 12 bases between. The germline V gene encodes CDR1 MDHEN and CDR2 SYDVKM. This CDR3 contains 15 residues. The CDR3, as DNA: TGTGCCAGCAGTTTACTGGGGGGCCGTACCGGGGAGCTGTTTTTT. This encodes CASSLLGGRTGELFF.

This clonotype was seen many times. The chain joins TRBV20-1 to TRBJ2-1; a possible D gene is TRBD2 (7 bases). CDR3 length equals 14 residues. Germline CDR1 reads DFQATT; CDR2 reads SNEGSKA (reference sequence). Trimming cost V 6 bases and J 3 bases, with 15 bases left between them. CDR3 region: CSATLGGLYNEQFF. As DNA, the CDR3 is TGCAGTGCCACCCTGGGGGGGCTCTACAATGAGCAGTTCTTC.

The table lists this clonotype with many counts. The V call is TRBV20-1, the J call TRBJ2-2; 7 positions agree with TRBD1. Germline assignment: CDR1 DFQATT and CDR2 SNEGSKA (reference sequence). The CDR3 runs 17 residues. With 0 bases clipped from V and 0 bases from J, the junction kept 7 bases outside the gene matches. DNA for the CDR3: TGCAGTGCTAGAGATGCCATACAGGGGACGAACACCGGGGAGCTGTTTTTT. Translation: CSARDAIQGTNTGELFF.

The table lists this clonotype with many counts. This rearrangement joins TRBV24-1 to TRBJ2-1; D perhaps matches TRBD1 (6 bases). Germline CDR1 and CDR2: KGHDR and SFDVKD. V was pared by 4 bases and J by 14 bases, with 14 bases between. This CDR3 comprises 12 residues. This chain's CDR3 is CATSDLDSHKFF. The CDR3 DNA reads as TGTGCCACCAGTGACCTGGACAGCCACAAGTTCTTC.

The sample holds many counts of this clonotype. The chain uses TRBV12-3 or TRBV12-4 and TRBJ1-3; the match to TRBD1 covers 9 bases. The CDR3 has 16 residues. V lost 3 bases and J lost 0; bases outside the gene matches: 3. CDR3 amino acids: CASSFLGQGSGNTIYF. The CDR3 DNA follows: TGTGCCAGCAGTTTTTTGGGACAGGGCTCTGGAAACACCATATATTTT.

The chain uses TRBV20-1 and TRBJ2-3, with 9 nucleotides matching TRBD2. J was trimmed by 7 bases and V by 3 bases; bases with no gene match: 8. Germline CDR1 is DFQATT and CDR2 is SNEGSKA (reference sequence). The CDR3 loop spans 14 amino acids. The CDR3 DNA reads as TGCAGTGCTAGCTGGCTAGCGGGAACCCATACGCAGTATTTT. Translation gives CSASWLAGTHTQYF.

This clonotype was seen ten or more times. V gene TRBV20-1 combines with J gene TRBJ2-5; 7 bases are shared with TRBD2. The CDR3 runs 13 residues. Germline trimming cut 5 bases from V and 4 bases from J; bases unmatched to any gene: 7. Germline CDR1 and CDR2: DFQATT and SNEGSKA (reference sequence). CDR3 nucleotide sequence: TGCAGTGCTCAAAGTGGGGGGGGAGAGACCCAGTACTTC. Residues: CSAQSGGGETQYF.

This clonotype was seen a few times. J is TRBJ1-2 and V is TRBV19; 11 bases are a match to TRBD1. Germline V CDR1 and CDR2: LNHDA, SQIVND (reference sequence). The junction had 5 bases not matched to a gene; V was cut back by 7 bases and J by 7 bases. The CDR3 loop spans 13 amino acids. The CDR3 sequence: CASIGQGASGYTF. For the CDR3, the DNA is TGTGCCAGTATTGGACAGGGGGCGAGTGGCTACACCTTC.

This clonotype has only one observation. A much more abundant neighbour one base away suggests this may be a read error. The chain has TRBV20-1 and TRBJ1-4; D is unresolved. Per the germline V gene, CDR1 is DFQATT and CDR2 is SNEGSKA (reference sequence). This CDR3 is built from 16 residues. The CDR3 protein is CSARDLSGVWNEKLLF. The CDR3 DNA sequence: TGCAGTGCTAGAGATCTGTCCGGGGTTTGGAATGAAAAACTGCTTTTT.

This clonotype was recorded at least ten times. This chain connects TRBV5-1 to TRBJ2-6; the D gene is possibly TRBD2 (5 bases). The CDR3 is made up of 16 amino acids. Per the germline V gene, CDR1 is SGHRS and CDR2 is YFSETQ. Trimming pared 3 bases from V and 2 bases from J, leaving 12 bases between. The CDR3 DNA follows: TGCGCCAGCAGCTCTCTAACTAGTGCTGGGGCCAACGTCCTGACTTTC. As protein: CASSSLTSAGANVLTF.

J is TRBJ2-5 and V is TRBV20-1, with TRBD2 as a possible D gene (6 bases). Between the trimmed V and J ends, which lost 4 bases and 4 bases, there was a span of 16 bases. This CDR3 contains 14 residues. Germline V gene lookup returns CDR1 DFQATT and CDR2 SNEGSKA (reference sequence). The CDR3 protein is CSAIPSGRGETQYF. The CDR3 nucleotides are TGCAGTGCTATTCCATCCGGGAGAGGAGAGACCCAGTACTTC.

The sample holds many counts of this clonotype. The V gene is TRBV5-6, the J gene TRBJ2-2; TRBD2 might be the D (5 bases). The CDR3 has 17 residues. Germline CDR1 and CDR2: SGHDT and YYEEEE. V lost 4 bases and J lost 3, with 19 bases in between. Here the CDR3 reads CASSAETELEDTGELFF. CDR3 bases: TGTGCCAGCAGCGCGGAAACAGAGTTGGAGGACACCGGGGAGCTGTTTTTT.

Note on this clonotype: A much larger clonotype is one base distant, so this may be a read error. V usage is TRBV29-1 and J usage is TRBJ1-5, with D possibly TRBD1 on 6 matching bases. The V end was cut by 7 bases, the J end by 10 bases, with 20 bases between. CDR3 length equals 13 residues. Germline lookup yields CDR1 SQVTM and CDR2 ANQGSEA. The CDR3: CSATLGGKHPQHF. The CDR3 DNA reads TGCAGCGCCACCTTAGGGGGAAAGCATCCCCAGCATTTT. Drawing the rest from reference TRBV29-1 and TRBJ1-5, the complete variable domain is SAVISQKPSRDICQRGTSLTIQCQVDSQVTMMFWYRQQPGQSLTLIATANQGSEATYESGFVIDKFPISRPNLTFSTLTVSNMSPEDSSIYLCSATLGGKHPQHFGDGTRLSIL.

Only a few counts were recorded for this clonotype. The chain has TRBV7-8 and TRBJ2-7; 7 nucleotides match TRBD2. Germline trimming cut 5 bases from V and 1 base from J; bases unmatched to any gene: 11. From germline, CDR1 is SGHVS and CDR2 FQNEAQ. This CDR3 spans 16 amino acids. The CDR3 DNA sequence: TGTGCCAGCAGCCCTACAGGACTAGGAGAATCCTACGAGCAGTACTTC. Translation: CASSPTGLGESYEQYF.

This clonotype was seen many times. This sequence joins TRBV5-1 and TRBJ2-7, with D hard to call. CDR3 length: 14 residues. With 4 bases removed from V and 2 bases from J, the gap between germline ends came to 13 bases. Germline V CDR1 and CDR2: SGHRS, YFSETQ. The CDR3 is CASSSGRMTYEQYF. The CDR3 DNA is TGCGCCAGCAGCAGTGGACGCATGACCTACGAGCAGTACTTC.

This clonotype was counted at least ten times. The chain joins TRBV29-1 to TRBJ2-1; D may be TRBD2 (5 bases). In germline, CDR1 is SQVTM, CDR2 ANQGSEA. CDR3 length: 11 amino acids. V shed 2 bases and J shed 8 bases, with 7 bases lying between them. The CDR3 protein is CSVERDYEQFF. CDR3 sequence (DNA): TGCAGCGTTGAACGGGATTATGAGCAGTTCTTC.

This clonotype showed up many times. The J gene is TRBJ2-1, the V gene TRBV20-1, with 13 bases matching TRBD2. The junction had 7 bases not matched to a gene; V was cut back by 6 bases and J by 8 bases. CDR3 size: 14 residues. Germline CDR1 and CDR2: DFQATT and SNEGSKA (reference sequence). The CDR3 DNA reads TGCAGTGCCAGGACTAGCGGGAGTTTCCATGAGCAGTTCTTC. This codes for CSARTSGSFHEQFF.

At least ten counts were recorded for this clonotype. The chain is built from TRBV20-1 and TRBJ1-2, with D hard to call. CDR3 length equals 13 residues. CDR1 and CDR2 (germline): DFQATT, SNEGSKA (reference sequence). V was clipped by 3 bases and J by 4 bases, with 12 bases between them. The CDR3 coding sequence is TGCAGTGCTAGGGGGTTGGAGGTCTATGGCTACACCTTC. It encodes CSARGLEVYGYTF.

This clonotype has more than one count but fewer than ten. V is TRBV7-3 and J is TRBJ1-2; tentatively, D is TRBD1 (5 bases). Trimming left V 3 bases short and J 7 bases short, with 12 bases between. Germline CDR1 and CDR2: SGHTA and FQGTGA. This CDR3 is 13 amino acids long. The CDR3 DNA follows: TGTGCCAGCAGCTTCGGGGGTCAGCGTGGCTACACCTTC. Translated: CASSFGGQRGYTF.

As for this clonotype: One base away lies a much larger clone, so this may be a sequencing read error. This chain joins TRBV5-1 and TRBJ1-1; 7 bases are a match to TRBD1. Germline V gene data show CDR1 as SGHRS and CDR2 as YFSETQ. The CDR3 extends over 15 amino acids. The CDR3, as DNA: TGCGCCACCAGCAGAACCGGGACAGACTACACTGAAGCTTTCTTT. Protein sequence: CATSRTGTDYTEAFF.

There are many counts of this clonotype. The chain uses TRBV12-3 or TRBV12-4 and TRBJ2-1; 12 nucleotides match TRBD2. The trim removed 7 bases at V and 8 bases at J, leaving 9 bases unmatched. This CDR3 is built from 15 residues. In DNA, the CDR3 is TGTGCCAGCACCGGTCGGCTAGCGGGAGGGCATGAGCAGTTCTTC. This translates into CASTGRLAGGHEQFF.

The V call is TRBV5-1, the J call TRBJ2-2; 7 bases agree with TRBD2. The ends lost 4 bases at V and 6 bases at J; junction bases unmatched: 12. There are 16 residues in the CDR3. Germline V gene sequence: CDR1 SGHRS, CDR2 YFSETQ. CDR3 coding DNA: TGCGCCAGCAGCACCCACGGTGCGGGAGTCCCCGGGGAGCTGTTTTTT. It specifies CASSTHGAGVPGELFF.

The chain links TRBV28 to TRBJ2-7; D unclear. Germline loops: CDR1 MDHEN, CDR2 SYDVKM. V dropped 2 bases and J dropped 8 bases, with 16 bases sitting between them. This CDR3 comprises 14 residues. The DNA for the CDR3 is TGTGCCAGCAGTTTACCCCGGACCCCGTGGCAGCAGTACTTC. This codes for CASSLPRTPWQQYF.

A remark on this clonotype: A single base separates this from a much larger clone, so it may be a read error. The chain has TRBV5-1 and TRBJ2-1; 7 nucleotides line up with TRBD1. This CDR3 is 14 amino acids long. The germline V gene has CDR1 SGHRS and CDR2 YFSETQ. Germline trimming cut 1 base from V and 8 bases from J; bases unmatched to any gene: 6. CDR3 nucleotide sequence: TGCGCCAGCAGCTTGCAGGACAGGAACGATGAGCAGTTCTTC. Amino acid sequence: CASSLQDRNDEQFF.

Worth noting for this clonotype: A much larger clone differs from this one at a single base, so this may be a read error. This chain connects TRBV7-8 to TRBJ1-5, with D possibly TRBD1 on 5 matching bases. The V and J ends lost 8 bases and 2 bases respectively, with 25 bases between them. This CDR3 is built from 18 residues. Germline V gene sequence: CDR1 SGHVS, CDR2 FQNEAQ. The CDR3 sequence: CASSGVARTTGRNQPQHF. As DNA, the CDR3 is TGTGCCAGCTCTGGGGTTGCGAGGACTACGGGGCGCAATCAGCCCCAGCATTTT. Supplemented by reference TRBV7-8 and TRBJ1-5, the full variable domain reads GAGVSQSPRYKVAKRGQDVALRCDPISGHVSLFWYQQALGQGPEFLTYFQNEAQLDKSGLPSDRFFAERPEGSVSTLKIQRTQQEDSAVYLCASSGVARTTGRNQPQHFGDGTRLSIL.

This clonotype appeared a few times. This chain connects TRBV28 to TRBJ2-1, with 8 bases identical to TRBD2. The trim removed 11 bases at V and 6 bases at J, leaving 9 bases unmatched. The CDR3 extends over 13 amino acids. The germline V gene encodes CDR1 MDHEN and CDR2 SYDVKM. The CDR3 bases are TGTGCCGAACTAGCGGCTTACGGCAATGAGCAGTTCTTC. Translated: CAELAAYGNEQFF.

The chain carries TRBV5-1 and TRBJ2-3, with 9 bases aligning to TRBD2. V shed 0 bases, J shed 3 bases, and the junction held 5 bases outside the gene matches. The CDR3 has 16 residues. Germline CDR1 is SGHRS and CDR2 is YFSETQ. CDR3 sequence reads: CASSLDRGRATDTQYF. CDR3 nucleotides: TGCGCCAGCAGCTTGGATCGCGGGAGGGCAACAGATACGCAGTATTTT.